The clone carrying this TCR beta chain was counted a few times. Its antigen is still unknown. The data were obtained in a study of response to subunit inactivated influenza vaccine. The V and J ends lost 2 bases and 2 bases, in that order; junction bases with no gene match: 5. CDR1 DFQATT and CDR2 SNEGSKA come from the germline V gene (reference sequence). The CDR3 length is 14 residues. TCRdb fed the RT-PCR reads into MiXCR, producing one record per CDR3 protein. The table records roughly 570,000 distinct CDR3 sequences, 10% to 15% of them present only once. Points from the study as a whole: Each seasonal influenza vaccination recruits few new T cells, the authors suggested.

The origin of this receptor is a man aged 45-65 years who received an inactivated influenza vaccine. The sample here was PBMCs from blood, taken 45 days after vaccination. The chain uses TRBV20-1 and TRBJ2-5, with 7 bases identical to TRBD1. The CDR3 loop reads CSARRGTEQETQYF. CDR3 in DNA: TGCAGTGCTAGACGAGGGACAGAACAAGAGACCCAGTACTTC.